Presented here are 10 T cell receptor beta chains from one specimen sequenced in a study of radiation and T cells in renal cell carcinoma. The time point denotes: baseline pretreatment blood. The treatment denotes: 15 Gy SBRT to primary tumor, nephrectomy 4 weeks later. Method: immunoSEQ multiplex PCR; TCRdb's copy keeps in-frame clones and lacks some. The sample consists of approximately 140,000 clones, roughly 90% of them appearing once. The sequencing used blood, collected from a patient whose treatment included radiotherapy and nephrectomy. Receptors originate from a woman between 70 and 85 years old with renal cell carcinoma.

This clone occurred once. This chain uses TRBV7-9 with TRBJ2-1; perhaps TRBD1 as D (5 bases). Germline V gene sequence: CDR1 SEHNR, CDR2 FQNEAQ (reference sequence). This CDR3 comprises 14 residues. V was clipped by 1 base and J by 13 bases, with 17 bases between them. The CDR3 DNA reads as TGTGCCAGCAGCTTAGGGATGGGGCAGGAAGACCAGTTCTTC. Translation: CASSLGMGQEDQFF. The full variable domain, completed using reference TRBV7-9 and TRBJ2-1, is DTGVSQNPRHKITKRGQNVTFRCDPISEHNRLYWYRQTLGQGPEFLTYFQNEAQLEKSRLLSDRFSAERPKGSFSTLEIQRTEQGDSAMYLCASSLGMGQEDQFFGPGTRLTVL.

This clone was detected only a few times. The chain has TRBV5-1 and TRBJ2-6, with D unresolved. Trimming left V 4 bases short and J 0 bases short, with 8 bases between. CDR1 is SGHRS and CDR2 is YFSETQ in the germline V gene. The CDR3 covers 15 residues. Here the CDR3 reads CASSPVLSGANVLTF. The CDR3 bases are TGCGCCAGCAGCCCCGTCCTCTCTGGGGCCAACGTCCTGACTTTC. Full variable domain (outside the CDR3, taken from reference TRBV5-1 and TRBJ2-6): KAGVTQTPRYLIKTRGQQVTLSCSPISGHRSVSWYQQTPGQGLQFLFEYFSETQRNKGNFPGRFSGRQFSNSRSEMNVSTLELGDSALYLCASSPVLSGANVLTFGAGSRLTVL.

The gene calls are TRBV5-4 and TRBJ1-6; 8 bases agree with TRBD1. Germline values: CDR1 SGHNT, CDR2 YYREEE (reference sequence). With 4 bases clipped from V and 9 bases from J, the junction kept 12 bases outside the gene matches. CDR3 size: 16 residues. DNA for the CDR3: TGTGCCAGCAGCCTAACAGGGGGAACTTTCGGTTCACCCCTCCACTTT. Translating gives CASSLTGGTFGSPLHF.

In its sample, this clone was seen once. The rearrangement uses TRBV7-6 and TRBJ1-1, with D possibly matching TRBD1 (6 bases). The CDR3 sequence is 15 residues long. The V end was cut by 1 base, the J end by 1 base, with 10 bases between. Germline CDR1 is SGHVS and CDR2 is FNYEAQ. CDR3 in amino acids: CASSLGVGANTEAFF. In nucleotides, the CDR3 is TGTGCCAGCAGCTTAGGCGTGGGGGCGAACACTGAAGCTTTCTTT.

The rearrangement links TRBV19 to TRBJ2-1, with 7 bases lining up with TRBD1. CDR3 size: 15 residues. The germline gives CDR1 LNHDA, CDR2 SQIVND (reference sequence). Germline trimming cut 4 bases from V and 7 bases from J; bases unmatched to any gene: 10. This CDR3 reads CASSTPTGNMNEQFF. CDR3 DNA: TGTGCCAGTAGTACTCCGACAGGGAATATGAATGAGCAGTTCTTC. The variable domain in full, completed from reference TRBV19 and TRBJ2-1, reads DGGITQSPKYLFRKEGQNVTLSCEQNLNHDAMYWYRQDPGQGLRLIYYSQIVNDFQKGDIAEGYSVSREKKESFPLTVTSAQKNPTAFYLCASSTPTGNMNEQFFGPGTRLTVL.

V gene TRBV27 combines with J gene TRBJ1-2; D is possibly TRBD1 (5 bases). Trimming cost V 4 bases and J 0 bases, with 18 bases left between them. Per the germline V gene, CDR1 is MNHEY and CDR2 is SMNVEV (reference sequence). The CDR3 runs 17 residues. For the CDR3, the DNA is TGTGCCAGCAGTTCAGCTAGGGGTCGCGCTGCTAACTATGGCTACACCTTC. As protein: CASSSARGRAANYGYTF.

The chain uses TRBV28 and TRBJ1-2; D ambiguous. Per the germline V gene, CDR1 is MDHEN and CDR2 is SYDVKM. CDR3 length: 12 residues. Trimming removed 6 bases at V and 6 bases at J, with 11 bases between. The CDR3 region is CASRYPSDGYTF. CDR3 nucleotides: TGTGCCAGCAGGTACCCCTCTGATGGCTACACCTTC.

This sequence joins TRBV30 and TRBJ1-1; D not certain. Germline V lookup: CDR1 GTSNPN, CDR2 SVGIG (reference sequence). Trimming left V 5 bases short and J 5 bases short, with 12 bases between. There are 12 residues in the CDR3. The CDR3 region is CAWDAAVTEAFF. The CDR3 coding sequence is TGTGCCTGGGACGCGGCAGTTACTGAAGCTTTCTTT.

The sample holds one count of this clone. The chain is built from TRBV19 and TRBJ1-2; D is uncertain. The germline gives CDR1 LNHDA, CDR2 SQIVND (reference sequence). This CDR3 region has 13 residues. V shed 6 bases and J shed 4 bases, with 12 bases lying between them. CDR3 DNA: TGTGCCAGTAGGGGCAACCCGGGCTATGGCTACACCTTC. It translates to CASRGNPGYGYTF.

The chain couples TRBV29-1 to TRBJ1-2; the D gene is possibly TRBD1 (6 bases). Deletions cut 2 bases from V and 4 bases from J, with 8 bases between. The CDR3 has 12 residues. Per the germline V gene, CDR1 is SQVTM and CDR2 is ANQGSEA. The CDR3 coding sequence is TGCAGCGTTGAATCCAGGGGCTATGGCTACACCTTC. Translation gives CSVESRGYGYTF.